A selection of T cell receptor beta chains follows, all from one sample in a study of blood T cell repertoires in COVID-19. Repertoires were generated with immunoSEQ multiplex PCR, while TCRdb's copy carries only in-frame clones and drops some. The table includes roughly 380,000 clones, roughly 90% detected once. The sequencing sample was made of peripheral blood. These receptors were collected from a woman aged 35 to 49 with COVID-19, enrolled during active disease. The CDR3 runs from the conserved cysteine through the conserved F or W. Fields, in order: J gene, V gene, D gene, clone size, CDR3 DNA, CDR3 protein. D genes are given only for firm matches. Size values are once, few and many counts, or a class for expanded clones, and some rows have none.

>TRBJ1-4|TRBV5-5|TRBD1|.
TGTGCCAGCAGCTCGGGACAGCCTAATGAAAAACTGTTTTTT
CASSSGQPNEKLFF
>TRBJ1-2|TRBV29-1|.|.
TGCAGCGTTGATAGGCAGGGACTGGAAAACTATGGCTACACCTTC
CSVDRQGLENYGYTF
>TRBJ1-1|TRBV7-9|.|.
TGTGCCAGCAGTGCTGAGGTTCGGACTGAAGCTTTCTTT
CASSAEVRTEAFF
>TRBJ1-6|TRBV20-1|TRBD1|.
TGCAGTGCTAGTGCCCCGGGGACAGGGTTTAATTCACCCCTCCACTTT
CSASAPGTGFNSPLHF
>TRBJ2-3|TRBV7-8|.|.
TGTGCCAGCAGCCCCCTCGACTGGCACAGGCGTACAGATACGCAGTATTTT
CASSPLDWHRRTDTQYF
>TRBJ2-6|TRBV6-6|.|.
TGTGCCAGCAGTTCAGGGGCCTCTGGGGCCAACGTCCTGACTTTC
CASSSGASGANVLTF
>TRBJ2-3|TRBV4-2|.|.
TGTGCCAGCAGCCAAGTGGAGGCAGATACGCAGTATTTT
CASSQVEADTQYF
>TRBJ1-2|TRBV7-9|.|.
TGTGCCAGCAGCCTCGTCGCAGGGGCGAACTATGGCTACACCTTC
CASSLVAGANYGYTF
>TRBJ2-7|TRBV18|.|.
TGTGCCAGCTCACTCTCTATTTCCAACGAGCAGTACTTC
CASSLSISNEQYF
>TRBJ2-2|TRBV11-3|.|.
TGTGCCAGCAGCCCCACCTTCGGTCTGGCAGGTTGGGTCGGGGAGCTGTTTTTT
CASSPTFGLAGWVGELFF
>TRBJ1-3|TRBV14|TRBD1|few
TGTGCCAGCAGCCCGGGACAGGGGCCTGGAAACACCATATATTTT
CASSPGQGPGNTIYF
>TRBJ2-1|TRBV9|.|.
TGTGCCAGCAGCGTAGGGCCTTGGGGGCCAGACTATGAGCAGTTCTTC
CASSVGPWGPDYEQFF
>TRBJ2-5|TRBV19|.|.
TGTGCCAGTAGTCTGGCAGGTACCCAAGAGACCCAGTACTTC
CASSLAGTQETQYF
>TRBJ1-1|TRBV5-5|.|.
TGTGCCAGCAGCTCACAGCCTGAGCTAACTGAAGCTTTCTTT
CASSSQPELTEAFF
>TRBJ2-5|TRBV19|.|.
TGTGCCAGTAGTATAGGGGGCAGCTTTCAAGAGACCCAGTACTTC
CASSIGGSFQETQYF
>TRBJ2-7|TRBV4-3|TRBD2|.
TGCGCCAGCAGCCACGGACTAGCGGGTAGGGACGAGCAGTACTTC
CASSHGLAGRDEQYF
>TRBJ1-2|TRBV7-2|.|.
TGTGCCAGCAGCTTAGCTCGGGTTCGCGGGTCTTCCAACAACTATGGCTACACCTTC
CASSLARVRGSSNNYGYTF
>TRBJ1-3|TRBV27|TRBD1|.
TGTGCCAGCAGGCGGACAGGGGGAGACAACACCATATATTTT
CASRRTGGDNTIYF
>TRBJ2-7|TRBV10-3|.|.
TGTGCCATCAGTGAGTCGCTTAGGGGTGCCTCCTACGAGCAGTACTTC
CAISESLRGASYEQYF
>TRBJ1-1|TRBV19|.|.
TGTGCCAGTAGTCCCGCGGAAACTGAAGCTTTCTTT
CASSPAETEAFF
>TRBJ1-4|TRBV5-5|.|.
TGTGCCAGCAGCTTAAGAGGATTTAATGAAAAACTGTTTTTT
CASSLRGFNEKLFF
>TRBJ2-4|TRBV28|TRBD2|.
TGTGCCAGCAGCTATAGCGGGTCTGAGTTTTCCCCCAAAAACATTCAGTACTTC
CASSYSGSEFSPKNIQYF
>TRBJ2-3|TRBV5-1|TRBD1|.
TGCGCCAGCAGCCCTGGGATCGGACAGGTCACAGATACGCAGTATTTT
CASSPGIGQVTDTQYF
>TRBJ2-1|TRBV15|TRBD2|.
TGTGCCACCAGAGCCGGGACTAGCGGGACGAAGTCCTACAATGAGCAGTTCTTC
CATRAGTSGTKSYNEQFF
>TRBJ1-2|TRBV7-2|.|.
TGTGCCAGCAGCCCCGGGCGGGGGGCCTATGGCTACACCTTC
CASSPGRGAYGYTF
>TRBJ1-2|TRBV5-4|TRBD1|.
TGTGCCAGCAGTACGGGGACAGCTATACCCTATGGCTACACCTTC
CASSTGTAIPYGYTF
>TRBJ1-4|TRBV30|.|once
TGTGCCTGGAGCAGGAATGAAAAACTGTTTTTT
CAWSRNEKLFF
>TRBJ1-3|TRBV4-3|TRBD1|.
TGCGCCAGCAGCCAATACCCCGGGACAGGGGTAGGGGAAAACACCATATATTTT
CASSQYPGTGVGENTIYF
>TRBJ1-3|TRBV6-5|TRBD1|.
TGTGCCAGCAGTTACTCGGGACAGCTTGGAAACACCATATATTTT
CASSYSGQLGNTIYF
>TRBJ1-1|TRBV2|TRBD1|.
TGTGCCAGCAGTGAATGGGACAGGGGGTTGGGCACTGAAGCTTTCTTT
CASSEWDRGLGTEAFF
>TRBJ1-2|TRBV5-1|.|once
TGCGCCAGCAGCGTGGGGGCCGGGGAAGGCTACACCTTC
CASSVGAGEGYTF
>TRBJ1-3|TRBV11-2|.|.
TGTGCCAGCAGCTTGGTGCGGAGGCTGGAAGGAAACACCATATATTTT
CASSLVRRLEGNTIYF
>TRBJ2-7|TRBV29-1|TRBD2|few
TGCAGCGTGACGGGGCGGGGGGTGTTAGACGAGCAGTACTTC
CSVTGRGVLDEQYF
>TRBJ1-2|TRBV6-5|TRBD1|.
TGTGCCAGCAGTTACGGGACAGGGAGTCTCAATGGCTACACCTTC
CASSYGTGSLNGYTF
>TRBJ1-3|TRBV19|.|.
TGTGCCAGTACCAAGGCGGGGACCTACTCTGGAAACACCATATATTTT
CASTKAGTYSGNTIYF
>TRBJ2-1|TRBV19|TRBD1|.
TGTGCCAGTAGTATAGGGACAGGGACTGAGCAGTTCTTC
CASSIGTGTEQFF
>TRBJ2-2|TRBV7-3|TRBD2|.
TGTGCCAGCAGCCCTAGCGGGGGGACCGGGGAGCTGTTTTTT
CASSPSGGTGELFF
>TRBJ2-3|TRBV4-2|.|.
TGTGCCAGCAGCCAAGATTATTGGCAGGTGAACACAGATACGCAGTATTTT
CASSQDYWQVNTDTQYF
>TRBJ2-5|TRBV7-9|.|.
TGTGCCAGCAGCTTAGTCAGTTTCCCAGAGACCCAGTACTTC
CASSLVSFPETQYF
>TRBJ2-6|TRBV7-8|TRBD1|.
TGTGCCAGCAGCATGTGGGACAGAGACTCTGGGGCCAACGTCCTGACTTTC
CASSMWDRDSGANVLTF
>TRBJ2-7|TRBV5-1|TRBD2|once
TGCGCCAGCAGTCTTACTAGCGGAACCTACGAGCAGTACTTC
CASSLTSGTYEQYF
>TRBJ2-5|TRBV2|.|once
TGTGCCAGCAGTGAAGTTAGATCCCAAGAGACCCAGTACTTC
CASSEVRSQETQYF
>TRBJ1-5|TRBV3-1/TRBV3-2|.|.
TGTGCCAGCAGCACCGTACTTAGCAATCAGCCCCAGCATTTT
CASSTVLSNQPQHF
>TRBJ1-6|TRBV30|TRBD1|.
TGTGCCTGGAGTCCAGGACAGGGGTTCGGGAATTCACCCCTCCACTTT
CAWSPGQGFGNSPLHF
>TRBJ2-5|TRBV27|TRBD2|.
TGTGCCAGCAGTTTACAGTCTAGCGGGACTAGTATAGGGGAGACCCAGTACTTC
CASSLQSSGTSIGETQYF
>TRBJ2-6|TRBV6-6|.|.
TGTGCCAGCCGTCCCCTTTCAGGGGATACTGGGGCCAACGTCCTGACTTTC
CASRPLSGDTGANVLTF